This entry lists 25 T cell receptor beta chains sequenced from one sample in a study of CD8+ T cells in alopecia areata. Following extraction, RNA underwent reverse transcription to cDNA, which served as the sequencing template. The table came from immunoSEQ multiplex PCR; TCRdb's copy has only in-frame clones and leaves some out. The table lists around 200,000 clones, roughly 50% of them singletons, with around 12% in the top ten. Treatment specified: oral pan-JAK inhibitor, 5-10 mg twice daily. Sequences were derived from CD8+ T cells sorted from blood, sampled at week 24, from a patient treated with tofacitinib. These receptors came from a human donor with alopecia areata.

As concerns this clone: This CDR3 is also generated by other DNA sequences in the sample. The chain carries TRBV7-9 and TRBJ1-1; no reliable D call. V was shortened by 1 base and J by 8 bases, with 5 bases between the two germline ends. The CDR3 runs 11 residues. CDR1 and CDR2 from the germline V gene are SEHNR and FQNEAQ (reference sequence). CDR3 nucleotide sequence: TGTGCCAGCAGCTTAGAACGGGAAGCTTTCTTT. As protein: CASSLEREAFF.

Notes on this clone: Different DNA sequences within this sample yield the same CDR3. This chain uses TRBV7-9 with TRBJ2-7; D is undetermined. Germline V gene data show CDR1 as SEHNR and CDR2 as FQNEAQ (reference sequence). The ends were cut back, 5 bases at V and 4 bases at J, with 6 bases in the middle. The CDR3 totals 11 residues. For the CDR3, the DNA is TGTGCCAGCAGCCCTAATTACGAGCAGTACTTC. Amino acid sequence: CASSPNYEQYF. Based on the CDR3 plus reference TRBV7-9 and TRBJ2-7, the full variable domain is DTGVSQNPRHKITKRGQNVTFRCDPISEHNRLYWYRQTLGQGPEFLTYFQNEAQLEKSRLLSDRFSAERPKGSFSTLEIQRTEQGDSAMYLCASSPNYEQYFGPGTRLTVT.

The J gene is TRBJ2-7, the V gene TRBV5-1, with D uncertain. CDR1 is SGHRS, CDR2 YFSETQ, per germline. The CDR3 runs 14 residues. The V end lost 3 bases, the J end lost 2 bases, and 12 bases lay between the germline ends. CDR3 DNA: TGCGCCAGCAGCTACGCCGGACCGACCTACGAGCAGTACTTC. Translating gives CASSYAGPTYEQYF. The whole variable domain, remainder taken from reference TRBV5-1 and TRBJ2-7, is KAGVTQTPRYLIKTRGQQVTLSCSPISGHRSVSWYQQTPGQGLQFLFEYFSETQRNKGNFPGRFSGRQFSNSRSEMNVSTLELGDSALYLCASSYAGPTYEQYFGPGTRLTVT.

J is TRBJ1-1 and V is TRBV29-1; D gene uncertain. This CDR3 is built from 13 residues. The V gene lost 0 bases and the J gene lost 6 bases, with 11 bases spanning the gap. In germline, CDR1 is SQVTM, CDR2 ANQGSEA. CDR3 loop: CSVEDWGTSEAFF. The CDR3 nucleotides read TGCAGCGTTGAAGATTGGGGAACCTCTGAAGCTTTCTTT.

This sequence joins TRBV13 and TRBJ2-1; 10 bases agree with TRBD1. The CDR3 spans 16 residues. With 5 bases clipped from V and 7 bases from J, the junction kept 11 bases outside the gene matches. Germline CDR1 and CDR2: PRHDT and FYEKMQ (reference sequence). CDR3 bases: TGTGCCAGCAGCCCTACCGGGACAGGGGTAAGGAATGAGCAGTTCTTC. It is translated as CASSPTGTGVRNEQFF.

CDR3 coding DNA: TGTGCCACCAGCAGAGGGGCGGGGGGAGAGACCCAGTACTTC. It is translated as CATSRGAGGETQYF. The V gene is TRBV15, the J gene TRBJ2-5; 8 bases line up with TRBD2. The germline CDR1 and CDR2 sequences are LNHNV and YYDKDF (reference sequence). The CDR3 consists of 14 residues. With V trimmed by 1 base and J by 4 bases, 2 bases remained unmatched.

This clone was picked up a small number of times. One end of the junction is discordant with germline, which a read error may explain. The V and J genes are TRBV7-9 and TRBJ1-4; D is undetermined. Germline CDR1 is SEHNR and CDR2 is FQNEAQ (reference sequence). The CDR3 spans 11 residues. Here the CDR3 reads CASSTGGPDVF. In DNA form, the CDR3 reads TGTGCCAGCTCCACCGGCGGACCCGACGTTTTT. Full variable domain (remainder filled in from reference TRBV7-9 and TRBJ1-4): DTGVSQNPRHKITKRGQNVTFRCDPISEHNRLYWYRQTLGQGPEFLTYFQNEAQLEKSRLLSDRFSAERPKGSFSTLEIQRTEQGDSAMYLCASSTGGPDVFGSGTQLSVL.

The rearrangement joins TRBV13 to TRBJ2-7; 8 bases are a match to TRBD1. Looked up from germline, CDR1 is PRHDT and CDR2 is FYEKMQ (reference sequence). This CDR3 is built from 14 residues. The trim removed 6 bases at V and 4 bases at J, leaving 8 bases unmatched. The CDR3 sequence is CASSPFGQGYEQYF. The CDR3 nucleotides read TGTGCCAGCAGTCCTTTTGGACAGGGTTACGAGCAGTACTTC.

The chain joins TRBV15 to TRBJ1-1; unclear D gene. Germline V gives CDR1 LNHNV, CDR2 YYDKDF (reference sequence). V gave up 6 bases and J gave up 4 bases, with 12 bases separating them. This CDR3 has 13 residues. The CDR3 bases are TGTGCCACCAGGGACCGAGTCTCCACTGAAGCTTTCTTT. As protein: CATRDRVSTEAFF.

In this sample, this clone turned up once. Written as DNA, the CDR3 is TGTGCCAGCAGTTTATACGGTCGGGTGAGCAATCAGCCCCAGCATTTT. It specifies CASSLYGRVSNQPQHF. The rearrangement links TRBV27 to TRBJ1-5; D is unresolved. CDR1 is MNHEY, CDR2 SMNVEV, per germline (reference sequence). The CDR3 loop spans 16 amino acids. Trimming took off 1 base at V and 1 base at J, with 11 bases between the two ends.

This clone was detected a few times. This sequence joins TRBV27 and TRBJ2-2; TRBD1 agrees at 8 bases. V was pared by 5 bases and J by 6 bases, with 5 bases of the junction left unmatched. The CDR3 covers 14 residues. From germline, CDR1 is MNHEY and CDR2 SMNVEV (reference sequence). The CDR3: CASSRTGRPGELFF. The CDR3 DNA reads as TGTGCCAGCAGTCGGACAGGGCGGCCCGGGGAGCTGTTTTTT.

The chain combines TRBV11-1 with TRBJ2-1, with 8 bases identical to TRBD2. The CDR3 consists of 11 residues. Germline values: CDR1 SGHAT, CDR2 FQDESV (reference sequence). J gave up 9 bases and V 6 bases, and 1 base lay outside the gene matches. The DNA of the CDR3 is TGTGCCAGCAGAGCGGGAGTTGAGCAGTTCTTC. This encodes CASRAGVEQFF.

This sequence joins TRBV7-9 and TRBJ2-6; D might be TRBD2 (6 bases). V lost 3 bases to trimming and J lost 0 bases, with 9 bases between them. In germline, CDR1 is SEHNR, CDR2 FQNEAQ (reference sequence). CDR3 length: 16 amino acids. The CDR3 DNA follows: TGTGCCAGCAGCTTGGGACTGTACTCTGGGGCCAACGTCCTGACTTTC. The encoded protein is CASSLGLYSGANVLTF. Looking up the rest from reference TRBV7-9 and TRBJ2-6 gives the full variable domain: DTGVSQNPRHKITKRGQNVTFRCDPISEHNRLYWYRQTLGQGPEFLTYFQNEAQLEKSRLLSDRFSAERPKGSFSTLEIQRTEQGDSAMYLCASSLGLYSGANVLTFGAGSRLTVL.

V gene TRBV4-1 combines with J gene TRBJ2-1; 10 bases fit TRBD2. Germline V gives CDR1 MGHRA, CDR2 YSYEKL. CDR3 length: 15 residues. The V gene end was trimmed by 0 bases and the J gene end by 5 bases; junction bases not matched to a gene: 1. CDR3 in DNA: TGCGCCAGCAGCCAAGAACTAGCGGGGAACAATGAGCAGTTCTTC. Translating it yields CASSQELAGNNEQFF.

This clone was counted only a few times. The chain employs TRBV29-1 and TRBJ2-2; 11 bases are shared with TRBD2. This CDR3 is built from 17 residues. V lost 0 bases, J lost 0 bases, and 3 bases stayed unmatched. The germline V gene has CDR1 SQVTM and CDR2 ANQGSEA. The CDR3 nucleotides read TGCAGCGTTGAAGATACGGGACTAGCGGCGAACACCGGGGAGCTGTTTTTT. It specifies CSVEDTGLAANTGELFF.

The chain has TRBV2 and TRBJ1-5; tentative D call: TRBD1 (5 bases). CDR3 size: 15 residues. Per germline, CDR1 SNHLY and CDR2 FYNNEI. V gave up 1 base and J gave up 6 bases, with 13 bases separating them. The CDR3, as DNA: TGTGCCAGCAGTGAAGAGGATGTGAGGGGTCAGCCCCAGCATTTT. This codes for CASSEEDVRGQPQHF.

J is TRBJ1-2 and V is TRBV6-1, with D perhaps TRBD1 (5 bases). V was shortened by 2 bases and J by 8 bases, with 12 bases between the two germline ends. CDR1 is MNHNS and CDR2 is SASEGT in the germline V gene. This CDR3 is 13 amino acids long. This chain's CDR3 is CASSEHRMGGYTF. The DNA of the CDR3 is TGTGCCAGCAGTGAACACAGGATGGGCGGCTACACCTTC.

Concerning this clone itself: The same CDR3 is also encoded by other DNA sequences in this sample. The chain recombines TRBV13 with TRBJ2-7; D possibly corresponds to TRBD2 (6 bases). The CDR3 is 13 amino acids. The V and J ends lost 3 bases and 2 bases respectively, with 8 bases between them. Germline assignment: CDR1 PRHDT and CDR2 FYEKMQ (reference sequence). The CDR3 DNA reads TGTGCCAGCAGCTTTGGAGGGACCTACGAGCAGTACTTC. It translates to CASSFGGTYEQYF.

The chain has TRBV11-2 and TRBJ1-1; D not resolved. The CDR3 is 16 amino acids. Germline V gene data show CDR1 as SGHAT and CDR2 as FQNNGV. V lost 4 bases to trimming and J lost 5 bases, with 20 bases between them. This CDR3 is CASSSNSGPTPTEAFF. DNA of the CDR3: TGTGCCAGCAGCTCCAACTCCGGGCCCACCCCGACTGAAGCTTTCTTT.

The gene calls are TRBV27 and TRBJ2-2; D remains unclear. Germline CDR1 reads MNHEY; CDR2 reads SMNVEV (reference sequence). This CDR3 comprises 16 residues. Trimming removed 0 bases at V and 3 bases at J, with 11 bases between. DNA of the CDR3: TGTGCCAGCAGTTTATCTGGGCAGCCCCACACCGGGGAGCTGTTTTTT. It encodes CASSLSGQPHTGELFF.

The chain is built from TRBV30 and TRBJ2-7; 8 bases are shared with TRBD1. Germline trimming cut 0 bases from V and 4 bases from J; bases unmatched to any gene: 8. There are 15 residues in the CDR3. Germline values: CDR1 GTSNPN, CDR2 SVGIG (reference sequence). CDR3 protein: CAWSVWNRGVYEQYF. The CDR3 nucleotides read TGTGCCTGGAGTGTCTGGAACAGGGGGGTATACGAGCAGTACTTC.

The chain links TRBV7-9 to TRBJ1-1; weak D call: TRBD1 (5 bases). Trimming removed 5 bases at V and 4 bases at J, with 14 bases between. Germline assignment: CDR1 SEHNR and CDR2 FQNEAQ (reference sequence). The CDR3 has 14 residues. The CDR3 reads CASSQGSLVTEAFF. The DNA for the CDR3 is TGTGCCAGCAGCCAGGGATCCCTGGTCACTGAAGCTTTCTTT.

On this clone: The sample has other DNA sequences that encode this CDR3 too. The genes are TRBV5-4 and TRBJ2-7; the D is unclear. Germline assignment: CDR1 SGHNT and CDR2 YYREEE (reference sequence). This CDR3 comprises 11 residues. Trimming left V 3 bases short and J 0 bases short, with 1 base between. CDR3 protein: CASSSSYEQYF. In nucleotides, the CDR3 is TGTGCCAGCAGCTCCTCCTACGAGCAGTACTTC.

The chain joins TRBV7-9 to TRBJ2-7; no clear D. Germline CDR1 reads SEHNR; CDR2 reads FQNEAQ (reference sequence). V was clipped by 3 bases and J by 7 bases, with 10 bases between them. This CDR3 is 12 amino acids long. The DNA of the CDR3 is TGTGCCAGCAGCTTGACACCTAGGGAGCAGTACTTC. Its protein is CASSLTPREQYF.

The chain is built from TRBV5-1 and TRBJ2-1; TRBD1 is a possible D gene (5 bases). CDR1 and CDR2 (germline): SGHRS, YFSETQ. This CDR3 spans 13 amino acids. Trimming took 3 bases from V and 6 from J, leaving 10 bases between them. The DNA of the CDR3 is TGCGCCAGCAGCTGGGGCTGGGGCAATGAGCAGTTCTTC. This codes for CASSWGWGNEQFF.